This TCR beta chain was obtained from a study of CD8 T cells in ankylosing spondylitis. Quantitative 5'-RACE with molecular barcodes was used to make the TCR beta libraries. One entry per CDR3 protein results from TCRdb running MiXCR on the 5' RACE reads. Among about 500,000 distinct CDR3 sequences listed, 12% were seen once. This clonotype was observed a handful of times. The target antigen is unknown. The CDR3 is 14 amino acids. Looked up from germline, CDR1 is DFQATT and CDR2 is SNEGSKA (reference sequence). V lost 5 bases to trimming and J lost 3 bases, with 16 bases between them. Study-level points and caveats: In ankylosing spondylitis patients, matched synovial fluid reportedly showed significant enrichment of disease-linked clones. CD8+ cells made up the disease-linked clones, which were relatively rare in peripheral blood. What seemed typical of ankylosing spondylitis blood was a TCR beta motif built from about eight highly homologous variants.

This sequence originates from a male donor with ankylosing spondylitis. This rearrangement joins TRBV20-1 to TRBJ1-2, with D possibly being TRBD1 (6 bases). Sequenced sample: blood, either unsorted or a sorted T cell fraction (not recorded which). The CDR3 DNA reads TGCAGTGCTTTACACCGGGGGGCGGACTATGGCTACACCTTC. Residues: CSALHRGADYGYTF.